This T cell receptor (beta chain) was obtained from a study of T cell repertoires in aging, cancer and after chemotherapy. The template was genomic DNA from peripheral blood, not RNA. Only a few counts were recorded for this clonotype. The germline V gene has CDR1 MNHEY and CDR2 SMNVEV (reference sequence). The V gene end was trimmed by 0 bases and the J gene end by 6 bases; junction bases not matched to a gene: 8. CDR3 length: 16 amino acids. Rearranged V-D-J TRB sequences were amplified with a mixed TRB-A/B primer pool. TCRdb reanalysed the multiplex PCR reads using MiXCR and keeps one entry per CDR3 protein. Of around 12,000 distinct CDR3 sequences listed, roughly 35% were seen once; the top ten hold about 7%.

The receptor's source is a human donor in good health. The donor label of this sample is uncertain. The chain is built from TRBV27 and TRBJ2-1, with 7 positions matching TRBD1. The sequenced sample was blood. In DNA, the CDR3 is TGTGCCAGCAGTTTATCTCTAGGGGGCGCGGGCAATGAGCAGTTCTTC. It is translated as CASSLSLGGAGNEQFF.